These 21 T cell receptor beta chains were all obtained from the same sample, sequenced in a study of T cells of healthy individuals. MiXCR, run by TCRdb on the 5' RACE reads, gives a single entry per CDR3 protein. In the table there are 53,000 or so distinct CDR3 sequences, approximately 14% of which are singletons. Source of these receptors: a human donor in good health.

In this sample, this clonotype turned up a few times. This rearrangement joins TRBV20-1 to TRBJ2-7; D uncertain. Germline V gene data show CDR1 as DFQATT and CDR2 as SNEGSKA (reference sequence). The CDR3 sequence is 13 residues long. Trimming shortened V by 4 bases and J by 0 bases, and 10 bases separated the two germline ends. CDR3 region: CSAKQPVSYEQYF. The CDR3 nucleotides read TGCAGTGCTAAACAGCCGGTCTCCTACGAGCAGTACTTC.

The genes are TRBV30 and TRBJ1-3; D not resolved. The CDR3 totals 15 residues. Trimming pared 2 bases from V and 0 bases from J, leaving 11 bases between. Germline CDR1 reads GTSNPN; CDR2 reads SVGIG (reference sequence). The CDR3 DNA is TGTGCCTGGAGTCGGTTGGCAGCCTCTGGAAACACCATATATTTT. Encoded protein: CAWSRLAASGNTIYF.

This clonotype was seen ten or more times. This chain joins TRBV7-2 and TRBJ2-1, with D perhaps TRBD1 or TRBD2 (5 bases each). V was trimmed by 3 bases and J by 6 bases, leaving 12 bases between them. The CDR3 has 14 amino acids. Germline lookup yields CDR1 SGHTA and CDR2 FQGNSA. In nucleotides, the CDR3 is TGTGCCAGCAGCTTGGTCGAGGGACCCAATGAGCAGTTCTTC. Translating it yields CASSLVEGPNEQFF. Combining the CDR3 with reference TRBV7-2 and TRBJ2-1 gives the whole variable domain GAGVSQSPSNKVTEKGKDVELRCDPISGHTALYWYRQSLGQGLEFLIYFQGNSAPDKSGLPSDRFSAERTGGSVSTLTIQRTQQEDSAVYLCASSLVEGPNEQFFGPGTRLTVL.

This clonotype was counted ten times or more. The gene calls are TRBV20-1 and TRBJ2-1; no reliable D call. V lost 7 bases and J lost 9, with 16 bases in between. The CDR3 runs 12 residues. Germline V gives CDR1 DFQATT, CDR2 SNEGSKA (reference sequence). The CDR3: CSVPTLSAEQFF. As DNA, the CDR3 is TGCAGTGTACCGACTCTCAGCGCTGAGCAGTTCTTC.

This clonotype was seen a handful of times. The V and J genes are TRBV5-1 and TRBJ2-3, with TRBD2 matching over 7 bases. V dropped 4 bases and J dropped 6; count of bases not matched to a gene: 11. Germline loops: CDR1 SGHRS, CDR2 YFSETQ. This CDR3 comprises 15 residues. CDR3 DNA: TGCGCCAGCAGCCCTCAGCAGCGGGACCCCGATACGCAGTATTTT. Encoded protein: CASSPQQRDPDTQYF.

This clonotype was seen only a few times. The V gene is TRBV20-1, the J gene TRBJ2-1; D is uncertain. The CDR3 is 14 residues long. Germline V CDR1 and CDR2: DFQATT, SNEGSKA (reference sequence). The CDR3 protein is CSANSWQDENEQFF. CDR3 sequence (DNA): TGCAGCGCGAACTCATGGCAGGATGAGAATGAGCAGTTCTTC.

The genes are TRBV7-9 and TRBJ1-1; D unresolved. This CDR3 has 12 residues. V lost 5 bases to trimming and J lost 4 bases, with 8 bases between them. From germline, CDR1 is SEHNR and CDR2 FQNEAQ (reference sequence). The DNA of the CDR3 is TGTGCCAGCAGCCCAGTCGGCACTGAAGCTTTCTTT. This translates into CASSPVGTEAFF.

This clonotype was recorded a few times. The V gene is TRBV6-2 or TRBV6-3, the J gene TRBJ1-2; weak D call: TRBD1 (5 bases). Trimming took 4 bases from V and 6 from J, leaving 18 bases between them. Germline CDR1 and CDR2: MNHEY and SVGEGT. The CDR3 loop spans 15 amino acids. The CDR3 region has the DNA TGTGCCAGCAGTTTGGGGGTCTTGGTCAGTGATGGCTACACCTTC. The encoded protein is CASSLGVLVSDGYTF.

Only a few counts were recorded for this clonotype. The V call is TRBV19, the J call TRBJ1-2; 8 bases map to TRBD1. The trim removed 9 bases at V and 2 bases at J, leaving 11 bases unmatched. This CDR3 spans 15 amino acids. Germline CDR1 and CDR2: LNHDA and SQIVND (reference sequence). CDR3: CASYKRTGWNYGYTF. The CDR3 coding sequence is TGTGCCAGCTATAAACGGACAGGGTGGAACTATGGCTACACCTTC.

V is TRBV7-9 and J is TRBJ2-3; TRBD2 aligns across 9 bases. Germline CDR1 reads SEHNR; CDR2 reads FQNEAQ (reference sequence). V lost 4 bases and J lost 1; bases outside the gene matches: 6. The CDR3 runs 16 residues. CDR3 loop: CASSSMLAGGTDTQYF. The CDR3 nucleotides read TGTGCCAGCAGCTCCATGTTAGCGGGGGGCACAGATACGCAGTATTTT.

V usage is TRBV14 and J usage is TRBJ2-2; D remains unclear. V lost 3 bases and J lost 6, with 8 bases in between. The CDR3 totals 13 residues. Germline-derived CDR1 and CDR2 are SGHDN and FVKESK. The CDR3 DNA is TGTGCCAGCAGCCATCCCCCTCCCGGGGAGCTGTTTTTT. This gives the protein CASSHPPPGELFF.

This clonotype was seen many times. J is TRBJ1-6 and V is TRBV7-8; unclear D gene. CDR3 length: 13 amino acids. In germline, CDR1 is SGHVS, CDR2 FQNEAQ. Trimming shortened V by 5 bases and J by 7 bases, and 9 bases separated the two germline ends. CDR3 DNA: TGTGCCAGCAGCCAAGCACTGAATTCACCCCTCCACTTT. Translating gives CASSQALNSPLHF. The full variable domain, completed using reference TRBV7-8 and TRBJ1-6, is GAGVSQSPRYKVAKRGQDVALRCDPISGHVSLFWYQQALGQGPEFLTYFQNEAQLDKSGLPSDRFFAERPEGSVSTLKIQRTQQEDSAVYLCASSQALNSPLHFGNGTRLTVT.

The rearrangement links TRBV20-1 to TRBJ2-7, with 8 bases identical to TRBD2. Looked up from germline, CDR1 is DFQATT and CDR2 is SNEGSKA (reference sequence). The length of the CDR3 is 13 residues. After removal of 1 base from V and 6 bases from J, the junction contained 5 bases not matched to a gene. The CDR3 DNA reads as TGCAGTGCTAGAGGGGGACTAGGGGGCGAGCAGTACTTC. Its protein is CSARGGLGGEQYF.

This clonotype was counted only a few times. The chain employs TRBV18 and TRBJ2-6; D unresolved. V was pared by 0 bases and J by 0 bases, with 3 bases between. In germline, CDR1 is KGHSH, CDR2 LQKENI. The CDR3 loop spans 15 amino acids. The CDR3 loop reads CASSPPVSGANVLTF. The DNA of the CDR3 is TGTGCCAGCTCACCACCGGTCTCTGGGGCCAACGTCCTGACTTTC.

This sequence joins TRBV29-1 and TRBJ1-1; the D gene is possibly TRBD1 (5 bases). Trimming cost V 3 bases and J 0 bases, with 35 bases left between them. CDR1 and CDR2 from the germline V gene are SQVTM and ANQGSEA. The CDR3 is 22 residues long. The CDR3 sequence is CSVDSSRREQMGPLLMNTEAFF. The DNA for the CDR3 is TGCAGCGTTGATTCATCCAGGAGAGAACAGATGGGGCCCCTTCTTATGAACACTGAAGCTTTCTTT. The variable domain in full, with the rest retrieved from reference TRBV29-1 and TRBJ1-1, is SAVISQKPSRDICQRGTSLTIQCQVDSQVTMMFWYRQQPGQSLTLIATANQGSEATYESGFVIDKFPISRPNLTFSTLTVSNMSPEDSSIYLCSVDSSRREQMGPLLMNTEAFFGQGTRLTVV.

This clonotype was detected many times. The rearrangement uses TRBV10-3 and TRBJ1-1; a possible D gene is TRBD1 (5 bases). Germline lookup yields CDR1 ENHRY and CDR2 SYGVKD. The germline V and J ends were trimmed by 6 bases and 3 bases, with 14 bases remaining between them. This CDR3 region has 14 residues. Here the CDR3 reads CAIRERGNDTEAFF. The CDR3 region has the DNA TGTGCCATCAGAGAAAGGGGTAACGACACTGAAGCTTTCTTT.

The rearrangement joins TRBV20-1 to TRBJ2-3; D gene uncertain. CDR1 DFQATT and CDR2 SNEGSKA come from the germline V gene (reference sequence). There are 14 residues in the CDR3. Trimming removed 0 bases from V and 6 bases from J, with 13 bases in between. The CDR3 DNA reads TGCAGTGCTAGAGATGGGTTACACCGCGATACGCAGTATTTT. It translates to CSARDGLHRDTQYF.

In its sample, this clonotype was seen many times. The chain joins TRBV7-6 to TRBJ1-2, with 8 bases identical to TRBD1. Germline CDR1 reads SGHVS; CDR2 reads FNYEAQ. The length of the CDR3 is 15 residues. With V trimmed by 1 base and J by 7 bases, 8 bases remained unmatched. The CDR3 DNA follows: TGTGCCAGCAGCTTAGAGGACAGGGCTGTTCTTGGCTACACCTTC. Translation: CASSLEDRAVLGYTF.

This clonotype was observed at least ten times. The chain has TRBV9 and TRBJ1-2; D ambiguous. The germline V and J ends were trimmed by 3 bases and 0 bases, with 9 bases remaining between them. In germline, CDR1 is SGDLS, CDR2 YYNGEE. The CDR3 covers 14 residues. The CDR3 reads CASSGPPPNYGYTF. CDR3 DNA sequence: TGTGCCAGCAGCGGCCCACCGCCTAACTATGGCTACACCTTC.

This clonotype showed up many times. The rearrangement links TRBV7-9 to TRBJ2-3; D remains ambiguous. The V gene's germline CDR1 is SEHNR and CDR2 FQNEAQ (reference sequence). V lost 5 bases and J 4 bases, leaving 7 bases between the germline ends. This CDR3 region has 12 residues. The CDR3 DNA reads TGTGCCAGCAGCCCCCAGTCAGATACGCAGTATTTT. It translates to CASSPQSDTQYF.

The table lists this clonotype with many counts. V is TRBV14 and J is TRBJ1-2; TRBD1 might be the D (5 bases). Germline V gene sequence: CDR1 SGHDN, CDR2 FVKESK. The CDR3 contains 14 residues. V was pared by 1 base and J by 5 bases, with 11 bases between. The CDR3 bases are TGTGCCAGCAGCCAAGGTGGATGGGGGTATGGCTACACCTTC. It codes for CASSQGGWGYGYTF.